These 32 T cell receptor beta chains came from one sample sequenced in a study of PD-1 blockade in mismatch repair-deficient tumors. Assay used: immunoSEQ multiplex PCR; TCRdb lists only in-frame clones, some missing. The repertoire holds tens of thousands of clones, with around 80% as singletons. Sequencing was performed on peripheral blood, taken 44 weeks after starting pembrolizumab. The receptors shown here come from an adult with mismatch repair-deficient cancer.

The chain employs TRBV4-1 and TRBJ2-2, with D perhaps TRBD2 (5 bases). V lost 0 bases and J 6 bases, leaving 11 bases between the germline ends. The germline gives CDR1 MGHRA, CDR2 YSYEKL. This CDR3 spans 15 amino acids. The CDR3 loop reads CASSQERTPAGELFF. DNA for the CDR3: TGCGCCAGCAGCCAAGAAAGGACTCCGGCCGGGGAGCTGTTTTTT.

The J gene is TRBJ1-2, the V gene TRBV11-2; D ambiguous. CDR3 length: 14 residues. Trimming pared 1 base from V and 4 bases from J, leaving 10 bases between. CDR1 SGHAT and CDR2 FQNNGV come from the germline V gene. The CDR3 region has the DNA TGTGCCAGCAGCTTAGTGAACGGCCCCTATGGCTACACCTTC. This codes for CASSLVNGPYGYTF.

The chain uses TRBV7-8 and TRBJ2-1; 10 bases agree with TRBD2. CDR3 length equals 19 residues. From germline, CDR1 is SGHVS and CDR2 FQNEAQ. J gave up 4 bases and V 3 bases, and 15 bases lay outside the gene matches. In nucleotides, the CDR3 is TGTGCCAGCAGCTTCGACGGACTAGCGGTGGTAGCAGGGTACAATGAGCAGTTCTTC. Protein sequence: CASSFDGLAVVAGYNEQFF.

This chain connects TRBV7-2 to TRBJ2-7; 8 positions agree with TRBD1. Germline V gene lookup returns CDR1 SGHTA and CDR2 FQGNSA. This CDR3 spans 13 amino acids. V shed 5 bases and J 4 bases; nucleotides not matched to a gene: 4. The CDR3: CASSPWTGYEQYF. The CDR3, as DNA: TGTGCCAGCAGCCCCTGGACAGGGTACGAGCAGTACTTC.

This clone was picked up one time. V usage is TRBV28 and J usage is TRBJ2-1; D is uncertain. Germline CDR1 and CDR2: MDHEN and SYDVKM. The CDR3 is made up of 14 amino acids. V lost 4 bases to trimming and J lost 5 bases, with 12 bases between them. CDR3 coding DNA: TGTGCCAGCAGTTCCACCACCCGTAACAATGAGCAGTTCTTC. Translated: CASSSTTRNNEQFF.

V usage is TRBV27 and J usage is TRBJ2-1; no reliable D call. The CDR3 totals 14 residues. From germline, CDR1 is MNHEY and CDR2 SMNVEV (reference sequence). V lost 2 bases, J lost 9 bases, and 14 bases lay in between. CDR3 nucleotide sequence: TGTGCCAGCAGTTTAGGCAGTGATAGGAGTGAGCAGTTCTTC. Translating gives CASSLGSDRSEQFF.

The chain carries TRBV7-3 and TRBJ2-1; 9 nucleotides line up with TRBD2. The V gene's germline CDR1 is SGHTA and CDR2 FQGTGA. The CDR3 spans 15 residues. V shed 4 bases, J shed 8 bases, and the junction held 9 bases outside the gene matches. In nucleotides, the CDR3 is TGTGCCAGCAGCTCTAGTGGCGGGAGGGGAGATGAGCAGTTCTTC. Translating it yields CASSSSGGRGDEQFF.

Comments on this clone: The junction does not match germline at one end; this may be a read error. This CDR3 is CASSYRERHRGAVF. For the CDR3, the DNA is TGTGCCAGCTCGTACAGGGAGAGACACCGGGGAGCTGTTTTT. The rearrangement links TRBV18 to TRBJ2-2; tentative D call: TRBD1 (6 bases). Per the germline V gene, CDR1 is KGHSH and CDR2 is LQKENI. This CDR3 comprises 14 residues.

CDR3: CASRQRLAGSYEQYF. Here the CDR3 DNA reads TGTGCCAGCAGGCAAAGACTAGCGGGATCCTACGAGCAGTACTTC. The chain uses TRBV7-2 and TRBJ2-7, with 11 nucleotides matching TRBD2. The CDR3 spans 15 residues. Per the germline V gene, CDR1 is SGHTA and CDR2 is FQGNSA. V trimming: 6 bases; J trimming: 1 base; junction bases outside the gene matches: 5.

The V and J genes are TRBV27 and TRBJ2-4; possible D gene TRBD1, 6 bases. Germline V gives CDR1 MNHEY, CDR2 SMNVEV (reference sequence). The V and J ends lost 5 bases and 6 bases respectively, with 17 bases between them. CDR3 length: 15 amino acids. The CDR3 nucleotides are TGTGCCAGCAGTACAGGGAAGGAGTTCGGAAACATTCAGTACTTC. Protein product: CASSTGKEFGNIQYF.

The chain combines TRBV5-1 with TRBJ2-1; 14 bases align to TRBD2. Per the germline V gene, CDR1 is SGHRS and CDR2 is YFSETQ. V was pared by 5 bases and J by 7 bases, with 8 bases of the junction left unmatched. The CDR3 contains 16 residues. The CDR3: CASRDGTSGRLNEQFF. CDR3 in DNA: TGCGCCAGCAGGGACGGGACTAGCGGGAGACTGAATGAGCAGTTCTTC.

This clone was seen a handful of times. A read error may produce the germline difference seen at one junction end. The rearrangement uses TRBV7-7 and TRBJ2-5, with D possibly being TRBD2 (6 bases). Looked up from germline, CDR1 is SSHAT and CDR2 is FNYEAQ (reference sequence). The CDR3 has 14 residues. The CDR3 protein is CASSADWAGETQYF. Here the CDR3 DNA reads TGTGCTAGCAGCGCGGATTGGGCGGGGGAGACCCAGTACTTC.

This clone was picked up a small number of times. This sequence joins TRBV11-3 and TRBJ2-2, with a tentative D call TRBD1 (6 bases). In germline, CDR1 is SGHNT, CDR2 YENEEA. The V end lost 2 bases, the J end lost 6 bases, and 13 bases lay between the germline ends. The CDR3 spans 15 residues. The CDR3 bases are TGTGCCAGCAGCTTACGGCCAGGGGTGCCCGGGGAGCTGTTTTTT. This sequence encodes CASSLRPGVPGELFF. The full variable domain, rest sourced from reference TRBV11-3 and TRBJ2-2, is EAGVVQSPRYKIIEKKQPVAFWCNPISGHNTLYWYLQNLGQGPELLIRYENEEAVDDSQLPKDRFSAERLKGVDSTLKIQPAELGDSAVYLCASSLRPGVPGELFFGEGSRLTVL.

This clone was detected ten times or more. The V call is TRBV7-2, the J call TRBJ2-3; TRBD1 matches at 8 bases. Germline CDR1 is SGHTA and CDR2 is FQGNSA. The CDR3 loop spans 15 amino acids. V dropped 5 bases and J dropped 3; count of bases not matched to a gene: 7. The CDR3 loop reads CASSPGRGQTDTQYF. DNA of the CDR3: TGTGCCAGCAGCCCCGGCAGGGGGCAGACAGATACGCAGTATTTT.

V gene TRBV2 combines with J gene TRBJ2-6; D unresolved. CDR3 length: 16 residues. From germline, CDR1 is SNHLY and CDR2 FYNNEI. V was shortened by 7 bases and J by 0 bases, with 13 bases between the two germline ends. The CDR3, as DNA: TGTGCCAGCAAGCAAGGTCGGAACTCTGGGGCCAACGTCCTGACTTTC. Its translation: CASKQGRNSGANVLTF.

V is TRBV5-1 and J is TRBJ2-7; D is ambiguous. With 2 bases removed from V and 0 bases from J, the gap between germline ends came to 15 bases. The germline gives CDR1 SGHRS, CDR2 YFSETQ. The CDR3 totals 16 residues. CDR3 in amino acids: CASSFSAVSSSYEQYF. In DNA, the CDR3 is TGCGCCAGCAGCTTTTCCGCAGTTTCTAGCTCCTACGAGCAGTACTTC.

The chain employs TRBV9 and TRBJ2-3; either TRBD1 or TRBD2 may fit D (5 bases each). Deletions cut 0 bases from V and 4 bases from J, with 9 bases between. The length of the CDR3 is 14 residues. CDR1 is SGDLS and CDR2 is YYNGEE in the germline V gene. CDR3 coding DNA: TGTGCCAGCAGCGTAGTTGGGGACGCAGATACGCAGTATTTT. It specifies CASSVVGDADTQYF.

V is TRBV7-2 and J is TRBJ2-7, with 11 bases that match TRBD1. The CDR3 sequence is 14 residues long. V lost 7 bases and J lost 2; bases outside the gene matches: 4. Germline values: CDR1 SGHTA, CDR2 FQGNSA. The CDR3 nucleotides are TGTGCCAGCAACAAGGACAGGGGGCCCTACGAGCAGTACTTC. Its protein product is CASNKDRGPYEQYF.

As concerns this clone: The junction and the germline gene differ at one end; a read error may be behind it. The rearrangement links TRBV5-1 to TRBJ1-5; possibly TRBD1 for D (5 bases). There are 14 residues in the CDR3. Germline assignment: CDR1 SGHRS and CDR2 YFSETQ. CDR3: CTSSPGTADQPQHF. The DNA for the CDR3 is TGCACCAGCAGCCCCGGGACCGCCGATCAGCCCCAGCATTTT.

The chain is built from TRBV18 and TRBJ1-1; the D gene is possibly TRBD1 (5 bases). CDR1 KGHSH and CDR2 LQKENI come from the germline V gene. This CDR3 has 16 amino acids. Trimming removed 0 bases from V and 0 bases from J, with 11 bases in between. The CDR3 region is CASSPPQGPMNTEAFF. For the CDR3, the DNA is TGTGCCAGCTCACCACCCCAGGGCCCCATGAACACTGAAGCTTTCTTT.

This chain uses TRBV27 with TRBJ2-3; D possibly matches TRBD1 or TRBD2 (6 bases each). The CDR3 loop spans 15 amino acids. The ends were cut back, 2 bases at V and 1 base at J, with 10 bases in the middle. The V gene's germline CDR1 is MNHEY and CDR2 SMNVEV (reference sequence). CDR3 sequence reads: CASSLQGTGTDTQYF. The CDR3 nucleotides read TGTGCCAGCAGTTTACAGGGGACTGGCACAGATACGCAGTATTTT.

The V call is TRBV29-1, the J call TRBJ1-1; D call uncertain. The germline V gene has CDR1 SQVTM and CDR2 ANQGSEA. V was shortened by 5 bases and J by 0 bases, with 10 bases between the two germline ends. The CDR3 covers 13 residues. As DNA, the CDR3 is TGCAGCGTTCGGCAGCGCATGAACACTGAAGCTTTCTTT. Translating gives CSVRQRMNTEAFF.

The table lists this clone with a few counts. The chain couples TRBV6-5 to TRBJ2-7, with D unclear. Germline V gives CDR1 MNHEY, CDR2 SVGAGI. V shed 2 bases and J shed 0 bases, with 8 bases lying between them. CDR3 length: 14 residues. DNA for the CDR3: TGTGCCAGCAGTTACCGAGTGAGCTCCTACGAGCAGTACTTC. Its translation: CASSYRVSSYEQYF.

This sequence joins TRBV4-3 and TRBJ1-2; no firm D call. Germline CDR1 is LGHNA and CDR2 is YSLEER. This CDR3 has 15 residues. V was shortened by 2 bases and J by 1 base, with 11 bases between the two germline ends. CDR3 residues: CASSQTEGINYGYTF. The CDR3, as DNA: TGCGCCAGCAGCCAAACCGAAGGGATTAACTATGGCTACACCTTC.

The chain joins TRBV5-1 to TRBJ2-3; no clear D. The CDR3 contains 13 residues. Trimming removed 4 bases at V and 1 base at J, with 7 bases between. Germline CDR1 and CDR2: SGHRS and YFSETQ. The CDR3 sequence is CASSDWGTDTQYF. The CDR3, as DNA: TGCGCCAGCAGCGATTGGGGCACAGATACGCAGTATTTT.

This rearrangement joins TRBV6-5 to TRBJ2-7; maybe TRBD2 (5 bases). The CDR3 is 14 amino acids. The V end was cut by 5 bases, the J end by 7 bases, with 18 bases between. CDR1 is MNHEY, CDR2 SVGAGI, per germline. Here the CDR3 reads CASSRTPAGGEQYF. In DNA, the CDR3 is TGTGCCAGCAGTAGGACCCCCGCCGGAGGTGAGCAGTACTTC.

This chain joins TRBV29-1 and TRBJ2-3, with D perhaps TRBD1 (6 bases). The CDR3 is 13 amino acids. Germline V gene data show CDR1 as SQVTM and CDR2 as ANQGSEA. Trimming left V 5 bases short and J 0 bases short, with 9 bases between. CDR3 amino acids: CSVSDRSTDTQYF. CDR3 sequence (DNA): TGCAGCGTTTCCGACAGGAGCACAGATACGCAGTATTTT.

This chain connects TRBV27 to TRBJ2-5; maybe TRBD2 (5 bases). V dropped 5 bases and J dropped 0 bases, with 22 bases sitting between them. Germline CDR1 MNHEY, CDR2 SMNVEV (reference sequence). This CDR3 spans 18 amino acids. The CDR3 spells CASSAGYLGSSYQETQYF. The CDR3, as DNA: TGTGCCAGCAGTGCGGGCTACTTGGGCAGTTCGTACCAAGAGACCCAGTACTTC.

The rearrangement links TRBV6-1 to TRBJ1-2; D might be TRBD1 (5 bases). Germline CDR1 MNHNS, CDR2 SASEGT. The CDR3 is 15 residues long. Trimming removed 4 bases at V and 4 bases at J, with 16 bases between. Written as DNA, the CDR3 is TGTGCCAGCAGTGCGGTGTCCGGGGGGAGCTATGGCTACACCTTC. This translates into CASSAVSGGSYGYTF.

This clone is classed as medium-sized (0.01 to 0.1%). The chain combines TRBV19 with TRBJ2-7; 8 positions match TRBD2. The germline gives CDR1 LNHDA, CDR2 SQIVND (reference sequence). The CDR3 sequence is 14 residues long. The ends lost 1 base at V and 7 bases at J; junction bases unmatched: 6. The DNA of the CDR3 is TGTGCCAGTAGTATAGGGGGACTAGTTGGTGAGCAGTACTTC. Translation: CASSIGGLVGEQYF.

The chain joins TRBV7-9 to TRBJ1-2; a weak D match, TRBD1 (5 bases). Germline V CDR1 and CDR2: SEHNR, FQNEAQ (reference sequence). V lost 0 bases, J lost 7 bases, and 12 bases lay in between. The CDR3 runs 14 residues. The CDR3 reads CASSLAMAGSGYTF. Written as DNA, the CDR3 is TGTGCCAGCAGCTTAGCGATGGCAGGGAGTGGCTACACCTTC.

This chain links TRBV5-6 with TRBJ1-4, with a tentative D call TRBD1 (5 bases). The CDR3 runs to 14 residues. The V gene lost 2 bases and the J gene lost 8 bases, with 13 bases spanning the gap. The germline V gene has CDR1 SGHDT and CDR2 YYEEEE. CDR3 in DNA: TGTGCCAGCAGCTTCCGGGGGATGGAAGAAAAACTGTTTTTT. It translates to CASSFRGMEEKLFF.